The entry below gives a single T cell receptor (beta chain) sequence along with its context. Its antigen is still unknown. The data were taken from a study of regulatory T cells. Study-level findings and limits: Hydrophobic residues at CDR3 positions 6 and 7 were enriched in conventional CD4+ T cells of CD3G-deficient patients.

Germline-derived CDR1 and CDR2 are MNHNY and SVGAGI (reference sequence). Trimming took 6 bases from V and 4 from J; bases not matched to a gene: 3. This CDR3 has 13 amino acids. Amplification used 52 TRBV primers and 13 TRBJ primers. Repertoires were generated with immunoSEQ multiplex PCR, while TCRdb's copy carries only in-frame clones and drops some. The repertoire holds over 25,000 clones, with over 90% as singletons. The rearrangement uses TRBV6-6 and TRBJ2-3, with 8 positions matching TRBD1. The material sequenced was conventional CD4+ T cells sorted from blood. This TCR derives from a child aged 2-15 years with CD3G deficiency. CDR3 amino acids: CASSEQGADTQYF. The CDR3 DNA reads as TGTGCCAGCAGCGAACAGGGGGCAGATACGCAGTATTTT.